The subject of this entry is one TCR beta chain. This sample was taken from a study of blood T cell repertoires in COVID-19. Study-level background: Some COVID-19 samples were acute and others convalescent; all came from the United States, Italy and Spain. PBMCs, B-cell-depleted T cells, or T cells provided the cDNA or gDNA that made up the material.

How the authors handled the data: From reference gene primer amplification, estimates of nucleated cell counts were derived. Assay: immunoSEQ multiplex PCR; the TCRdb copy retains only in-frame clones and omits some. The V and J calls and clone size were taken over from that table, and D and trimming were inferred from the DNA. Of about 120,000 clones in the sample, 70% to 90% are singletons; the top ten hold more than 7%. This sequence originates from an older woman who had recovered from COVID-19. The sample taken for sequencing was peripheral blood.

CDR3 region: CASRDRNYGYTF. DNA for the CDR3: TGTGCCAGCAGGGACAGGAACTATGGCTACACCTTC. The V and J genes are TRBV6-5 and TRBJ1-2, with 7 nucleotides matching TRBD1. Germline CDR1 is MNHEY and CDR2 is SVGAGI. This CDR3 contains 12 residues. V shed 6 bases and J 2 bases; nucleotides not matched to a gene: 0.